This T cell receptor beta chain came from a study of cytomegalovirus exposure and HLA in healthy donors (dated by TCRdb to 2015 to 2018). At the level of the whole study: An earlier analysis of approximately 640 of the donors reported 250 to 300 Gb of sequence data and 100 million to 140 million unique TCR beta sequences from roughly 200 million T cells. Roughly 290 gigabases of sequencing data and 70 million to 100 million unique TCR sequences made up an early release that covered approximately 620 HLA-typed donors. Of the approximately 370 genotyped donors, 81% were placed in the genetic ancestry cluster associated with self-reported Caucasian donors. The study aimed to test whether cataloging public T cell receptors could reveal signatures of past pathogen exposure. The study profiled the T cell repertoires of around 700 subjects by immunosequencing and related them to cytomegalovirus serostatus. Along with the approximately 650-subject first cohort, a separate validation cohort of about 110 different subjects was used. The study combined high-throughput TCR immunosequencing, statistical association of individual TCRs with disease status, and machine learning to predict cytomegalovirus infection status. In a later analysis, previously published TCR beta repertoires from fewer than 750 donors were re-analyzed and high-resolution HLA genotyping was added so that TCR occurrence patterns could be studied. Rather than using new phenotypic data, the later analysis identified candidate immune exposures from TCR beta sequences and from how often those sequences occurred across donors. To decide whether each TCR beta V gene segment behaved as functional or pseudogenic, an earlier analysis of approximately 620 of the donors relied on high-throughput TCR beta sequencing. Donor age, sex, ethnicity and CMV serostatus were collected together with the repertoire data. Genome-wide SNP genotypes for about 55% of the roughly 670 donors were used in a later genetic analysis, which treated that subset as a discovery cohort. All discovery cohort repertoires had been generated using a single sequencing platform. HLA typing covered class I and class II loci at four-digit resolution. Typing coverage differed by locus: A, B, C, DRB1 and DQB1 were typed in roughly 629-640 donors, DQA1 in about 510, DPA1 in 606, and DPB1 in 400 to 480. Several DR-DQ haplotypes were handled as single units for association and clustering, since linkage in the cohort was strong. Across some 400 genotyped donors of the cohort, an average of approximately 240,000 unique TCR beta nucleotide sequences per donor were sequenced, and around 20% of those sequences were non-productive.

In total, around 600 healthy bone marrow donors made up the cohort. At the time of sampling, all cohort members were nominally healthy, though unrecorded immune exposures were likely present. The donor tested CMV seronegative, placing the donor among the 352 seronegative members of the cohort. A peripheral blood sample was collected from each donor, and TCR beta sequencing was performed on peripheral blood mononuclear cells. The Qiagen DNeasy Blood Extraction Kit was used to extract genomic DNA from the blood cell samples. The investigation overall reported the following: In a later analysis, some 17,000 TCR beta sequences were associated with specific HLA alleles at a false discovery rate of 0.05. A further reported finding was that TCR beta sequences accurately predicted the HLA-A and HLA-B alleles for most subjects in the first cohort. In both the original and validation cohorts, the classifier was reported to diagnose cytomegalovirus status with high specificity and sensitivity. In a later genetic analysis, a missense DCLRE1C variant was associated with V-gene and J-gene trimming of TCR beta chains, and the association was replicated in an independent cohort. Presence/absence analyses assumed roughly uniform sequencing depth across donors, an assumption that may not hold. Most TCR sequences were observed very rarely across donors, whereas some public TCRs were present in many individuals. Three of the identified cytomegalovirus-associated TCR beta chains were confirmed in vitro to be specific for cytomegalovirus antigens. In a later analysis, TCR association rates were found to vary across HLA loci, with the most associated TCRs seen for DRB1 alleles and the fewest for HLA-C alleles. The study gave a list of roughly 150 TCR beta chains associated with cytomegalovirus. In a later analysis, HLA-associated TCR beta chains showed more clonal expansion and lower generation probabilities than non-associated chains that were equally common. The sequencing pipeline was judged likely to have produced a cluster of highly shared sequence variants as a technical artifact. According to a later analysis, most CMV-associated TCR beta chains appeared to be HLA-restricted, and the HLA associations seemed to be driven largely by CMV exposure. A later analysis reported that several top co-occurrence clusters appeared linked to parvovirus B19, influenza, CMV and Epstein-Barr virus. Immune exposure information for the cohort was limited to CMV serostatus. Because HLA typing was unavailable for some donors at each locus, only the typed subset was used in association tests. When HLA alleles, especially DR and DQ, strongly co-occurred, TCR associations were difficult to assign to individual alleles. It was suggested by the authors that the approach could potentially be generalized to other disease states and immunological phenotypes. A later genetic analysis reported fewer N-insertions in productive TCRs among donors in an Asian-associated ancestry cluster than the roughly 700-donor mean. Correlated functional status among segregating V segments might reflect linkage disequilibrium, but an unknown experimental factor could not be ruled out. The 87-base-pair reads could not distinguish some IMGT-functional V segments, including TRBV6-2 and TRBV6-3, so those segments were excluded. The cohort was sequenced for TCR beta chains only, and without alpha or paired-chain data the features that could be detected were limited. Broadly in line with IMGT annotations, most TCR beta V segments showed up in productive rearrangements about 87% or about 30% of the time in an earlier analysis of 587 of the donors. Because counts were too low, 15 to 20 rarely observed V segments, including chromosome 9 orphons, were left out of the earlier analysis of roughly 600 of the donors.

Libraries were made using the immunoSEQ multiplex PCR assay. For the multiplex PCR, a mixture combining 60 forward primers for TCR Vbeta segments and 13 reverse primers for TCR Jbeta segments was used. The CDR3 region of rearranged TCR beta genes was amplified from genomic DNA by a multiplex PCR assay. The Illumina HiSeq System was used to sequence the amplified TCR beta libraries as 87-base-pair reads. In the authors' own workflow: In a later analysis, tens of millions of unique TCR beta chains were counted across the approximately 620 repertoires, and approximately 11 million of these chains were shared by at least two donors. To remove PCR and sequencing errors, raw reads were error-corrected and collapsed into unique sequences using a nearest-neighbor algorithm that merged closely related sequences. Alignment of CDR3 sequences to IMGT reference sequences was used to assign V, D and J gene segments. For a sequence to be retained, a match of at least six nucleotides was required to both a V gene segment and a J gene segment. Rearrangements were classified as productive when the CDR3 lacked stop codons and remained in frame with V and J, and all other rearrangements were classified as non-productive. Following IMGT convention, CDR3 was defined as the stretch from the second conserved V-encoded cysteine to the conserved J-encoded phenylalanine. The earlier analysis of about 560 of the donors excluded any sequence lacking an unambiguous match to a single V gene segment. In an earlier analysis of around 600 of the donors, V segments were called functional above 56.7% productive rearrangements and were called segregating when the between-donor standard deviation exceeded 5%. To diagnose cytomegalovirus status from the catalog of TCR beta chain sequences, a statistical classification framework was built. In a later analysis, V and J genes were assigned by comparing TCR nucleotide sequences against IMGT/GENE-DB human TR gene sequences. Using the TCRdist pipeline, a later analysis assigned CDR3 sequences along with most-parsimonious VDJ recombination scenarios. A later analysis defined each TCR beta chain by its CDR3 amino acid sequence plus V-gene family, and excluded reads lacking a unique V-gene family. To address suspected cross-contamination and a sequencing artifact, a later analysis removed 592 highly shared, low-generation-probability nucleotide sequences. In a later analysis, a clonal expansion index was calculated for each public chain from normalized within-repertoire ranks of inferred template counts. In a later analysis, generation probabilities were computed with a VDJ recombination model fitted to out-of-frame rearrangements, and the resulting probabilities were checked against IGoR. A later analysis scored TCR-TCR, TCR-HLA and TCR-CMV co-occurrence with hypergeometric tests, applying a repertoire-size bias correction to TCR pairs. A later analysis estimated false discovery rates by permuting HLA or CMV assignments 20 times. In a later analysis, co-occurring TCRs were grouped with DBSCAN, and TCRdist sequence similarity was added when clustering was performed within HLA-allele-positive subsets. Repertoires with fewer than 30,000 or more than 120,000 public chains were left out of co-occurrence clustering, as were about 5 repertoires with anomalous nucleotide sharing. The table comes from immuneACCESS by way of TCRdb, which keeps in-frame sequences with V and J called. Part of the clones is missing from these tables; in studies checked, under half for an unresolved V gene and the rest for unknown reasons. V and J calls and clone size are given by that table; D and trimming were obtained from the DNA. The sample's table lists a count of under 200,000 clones. The ten largest clones add up to under 2.5% of the sample.

Of note for this clone: The antigen it recognizes is unknown.

In the germline V gene (reference sequence), CDR1 corresponds to LNHDA and CDR2 to SQIVND. Trimming takes 7 bases off V and 7 bases off J; junction bases not matched to a gene: 9. CDR3 length: 14 amino acids, cysteine to phenylalanine. CDR3 DNA is the only sequence kept; it has 42 bases, read in frame from the first base. The chain employs TRBV19 and TRBJ1-5, with 8 middle bases fitting TRBD1. Material: PBMCs. The TCR was taken from a young man in good health and CMV-seronegative. The CDR3 corresponds to CASTLDRAVQPQHF. In nucleotide form, the sequence is TGTGCCAGTACCTTGGACAGGGCGGTGCAGCCCCAGCATTTT.